These 18 T cell receptor beta chains were sequenced from one sample in a study of Ad26.COV2.S vaccination and SARS-CoV-2 variants. This table comes from immunoSEQ multiplex PCR, and its TCRdb copy is limited to in-frame clones, with some not included. Among roughly 150,000 clones listed, about nine tenths were seen once. Sequenced here: peripheral blood, sampled after recovery from COVID-19. All receptors come from a human donor who had recovered from COVID-19.

The genes are TRBV10-1 and TRBJ2-2, with TRBD1 as a possible D gene (5 bases). The germline V gene encodes CDR1 WNHNN and CDR2 SYGVQD (reference sequence). Trimming took off 2 bases at V and 4 bases at J, with 14 bases between the two ends. The CDR3 consists of 16 residues. The CDR3: CASSELLQGSTGELFF. CDR3 nucleotide sequence: TGCGCCAGCAGTGAGCTGTTGCAGGGAAGCACCGGGGAGCTGTTTTTT.

This chain connects TRBV7-2 to TRBJ2-3, with a possible D match to TRBD2 (7 bases). Trimming removed 4 bases at V and 3 bases at J, with 20 bases between. Germline CDR1 reads SGHTA; CDR2 reads FQGNSA. This CDR3 has 17 amino acids. This chain's CDR3 is CASSSGRGLVLTDTQYF. CDR3 DNA sequence: TGTGCCAGCAGCTCAGGGCGGGGGCTCGTCCTTACAGATACGCAGTATTTT.

This sequence joins TRBV6-5 and TRBJ1-1, with D hard to call. The CDR3 extends over 13 amino acids. V lost 6 bases, J lost 6 bases, and 14 bases lay in between. CDR1 and CDR2 from the germline V gene are MNHEY and SVGAGI. CDR3 loop: CASRSDLISEAFF. In nucleotides, the CDR3 is TGTGCCAGCAGAAGCGACCTTATATCTGAAGCTTTCTTT.

This rearrangement joins TRBV5-6 to TRBJ1-1, with D possibly being TRBD1 (5 bases). V lost 4 bases and J 3 bases, leaving 19 bases between the germline ends. The CDR3 runs to 16 residues. Germline V gene sequence: CDR1 SGHDT, CDR2 YYEEEE. CDR3 nucleotide sequence: TGTGCCAGCAGCATAGATTATGGGGGGTCGGACACTGAAGCTTTCTTT. Translated, it gives CASSIDYGGSDTEAFF.

A few counts support this clone. The chain joins TRBV4-3 to TRBJ1-6; D is uncertain. CDR1 and CDR2 from the germline V gene are LGHNA and YSLEER. V dropped 8 bases and J dropped 4 bases, with 12 bases sitting between them. CDR3 size: 14 residues. In nucleotides, the CDR3 is TGCGCCAGCGCCGTGTTTACTTATAATTCACCCCTCCACTTT. Translated, it gives CASAVFTYNSPLHF.

The chain employs TRBV19 and TRBJ1-5; D gene unclear. CDR3 length: 16 amino acids. V dropped 5 bases and J dropped 1 base, with 15 bases sitting between them. Germline V gene lookup returns CDR1 LNHDA and CDR2 SQIVND (reference sequence). For the CDR3, the DNA is TGTGCCAGTAGTTGGGGAACGATAGACAGCAATCAGCCCCAGCATTTT. Protein sequence: CASSWGTIDSNQPQHF.

This sequence joins TRBV27 and TRBJ1-1; D call uncertain. CDR1 and CDR2 from the germline V gene are MNHEY and SMNVEV (reference sequence). Between the trimmed V and J ends, which lost 2 bases and 0 bases, there was a span of 7 bases. CDR3 length: 14 amino acids. CDR3 in DNA: TGTGCCAGCAGTTTAGTTGGTGTGAACACTGAAGCTTTCTTT. It encodes CASSLVGVNTEAFF.

This chain connects TRBV5-1 to TRBJ1-2, with TRBD1 as a possible D gene (6 bases). Trimming removed 0 bases at V and 7 bases at J, with 10 bases between. The CDR3 length is 13 residues. Germline loops: CDR1 SGHRS, CDR2 YFSETQ. The CDR3 is CASSLEGGIGYTF. The DNA for the CDR3 is TGCGCCAGCAGCTTGGAGGGGGGGATTGGCTACACCTTC.

In its sample, this clone was seen once. The rearrangement links TRBV6-5 to TRBJ1-6; TRBD1 agrees at 8 bases. V gave up 5 bases and J gave up 3 bases; unmatched junction bases: 3. Germline-derived CDR1 and CDR2 are MNHEY and SVGAGI. The CDR3 spans 15 residues. The CDR3 DNA reads as TGTGCCAGCAGTCCTGGGACAGGCTATAATTCACCCCTCCACTTT. It yields the protein CASSPGTGYNSPLHF.

The chain employs TRBV30 and TRBJ1-3; tentatively, D is TRBD1 (5 bases). In germline, CDR1 is GTSNPN, CDR2 SVGIG (reference sequence). The CDR3 spans 15 residues. V lost 0 bases and J lost 0, with 9 bases in between. The CDR3 is CAWSVGTASGNTIYF. The CDR3 bases are TGTGCCTGGAGTGTCGGGACGGCCTCTGGAAACACCATATATTTT.

This sequence joins TRBV28 and TRBJ1-1, with 7 bases matching TRBD1. CDR1 is MDHEN and CDR2 is SYDVKM in the germline V gene. This CDR3 has 13 residues. The trim removed 1 base at V and 8 bases at J, leaving 4 bases unmatched. CDR3 sequence: CASSLSNRGEAFF. The DNA for the CDR3 is TGTGCCAGCAGTTTATCGAACAGGGGAGAAGCTTTCTTT.

The DNA for the CDR3 is TGTGCCAGCAGCAAAGCCGGGACAGGGTCGGCAGATACGCAGTATTTT. Translating gives CASSKAGTGSADTQYF. This chain connects TRBV21-1 to TRBJ2-3; TRBD1, the table's D call, was not compared with the DNA. TRBV21-1 has pseudogene status. The CDR3 extends over 16 amino acids.

The count of this clone is one. The chain uses TRBV10-3 and TRBJ1-5, with TRBD1 as a possible D gene (5 bases). Germline V gene lookup returns CDR1 ENHRY and CDR2 SYGVKD. V was cut by 5 bases and J by 9 bases, with 8 bases left in between. The CDR3 is 11 amino acids. DNA of the CDR3: TGTGCCATCAGTCCTGGGGGGCCCCAGCATTTT. It encodes CAISPGGPQHF.

The chain couples TRBV7-2 to TRBJ2-7; 11 bases align to TRBD2. J gave up 4 bases and V 5 bases, and 7 bases lay outside the gene matches. The CDR3 extends over 15 amino acids. Germline V lookup: CDR1 SGHTA, CDR2 FQGNSA. The CDR3 DNA reads TGTGCCAGCAGCCCAAGACTAGCGGGGAAGTACGAGCAGTACTTC. Its protein product is CASSPRLAGKYEQYF.

The J gene is TRBJ1-5, the V gene TRBV2, with D maybe TRBD1 (5 bases). Germline-derived CDR1 and CDR2 are SNHLY and FYNNEI. V lost 4 bases and J lost 1, with 8 bases in between. The CDR3 length is 14 residues. The CDR3 region is CASSVAGSNQPQHF. CDR3 in DNA: TGTGCCAGCAGTGTCGCAGGGAGCAATCAGCCCCAGCATTTT.

V and J are TRBV6-6 and TRBJ1-4; possibly TRBD1 for D (6 bases). The CDR3 sequence is 14 residues long. The germline V gene encodes CDR1 MNHNY and CDR2 SVGAGI (reference sequence). With 6 bases removed from V and 3 bases from J, the gap between germline ends came to 11 bases. The CDR3 is CASSPGGSNEKLFF. The CDR3 nucleotides are TGTGCCAGCAGCCCCGGGGGCTCTAATGAAAAACTGTTTTTT.

This clone was seen only a few times. V usage is TRBV6-1 and J usage is TRBJ1-6; D remains ambiguous. Germline V CDR1 and CDR2: MNHNS, SASEGT. Trimming shortened V by 3 bases and J by 7 bases, and 7 bases separated the two germline ends. This CDR3 region has 13 residues. As DNA, the CDR3 is TGTGCCAGCAGTGACAGACCAAATTCACCCCTCCACTTT. Its protein is CASSDRPNSPLHF.

The rearrangement links TRBV28 to TRBJ1-1; tentatively, D is TRBD1 (5 bases). Trimming took off 5 bases at V and 1 base at J, with 11 bases between the two ends. CDR1 is MDHEN, CDR2 SYDVKM, per germline. This CDR3 is built from 14 residues. For the CDR3, the DNA is TGTGCCAGCAGTCCGATGACAGCGAACACTGAAGCTTTCTTT. Translating it yields CASSPMTANTEAFF.